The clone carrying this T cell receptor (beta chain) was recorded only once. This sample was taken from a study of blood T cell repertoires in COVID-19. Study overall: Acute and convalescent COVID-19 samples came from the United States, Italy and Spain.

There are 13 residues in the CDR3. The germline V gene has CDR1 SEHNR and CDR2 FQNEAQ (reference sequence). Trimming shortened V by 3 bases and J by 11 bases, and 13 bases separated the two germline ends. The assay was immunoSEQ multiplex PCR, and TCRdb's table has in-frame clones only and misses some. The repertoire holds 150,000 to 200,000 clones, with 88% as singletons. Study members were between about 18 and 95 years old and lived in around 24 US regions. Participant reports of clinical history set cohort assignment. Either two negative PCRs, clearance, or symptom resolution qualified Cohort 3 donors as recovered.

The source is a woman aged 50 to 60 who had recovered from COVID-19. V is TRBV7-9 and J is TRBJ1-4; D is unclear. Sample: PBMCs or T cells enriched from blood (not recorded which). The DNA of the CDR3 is TGTGCCAGCAGCTTGACATTAGGAAGGAAACTGTTTTTT. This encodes CASSLTLGRKLFF.